The 25 T cell receptor beta chains below were found in one sample sequenced in a study of blood T cells in healthy people across ages. Primers used in a second PCR of roughly 7 to 12 cycles were a sample-barcoded 5' primer and a J-beta primer mix. TCRdb processed the 5' RACE reads anew with MiXCR; each CDR3 protein has one entry. In the table there are around 1.7 million distinct CDR3 sequences, 28% of which are singletons. Sequenced sample: blood. The source of these receptors is a woman in her thirties in good health.

Remarks on this clonotype: A much larger clone sits a single nucleotide away, making a read error possible. CDR3 amino acids: CSVMPGLESYNEQYF. The CDR3 coding sequence is TGCAGCGTAATGCCGGGACTAGAGTCCTACAATGAGCAGTACTTC. The chain carries TRBV29-1 and TRBJ2-1; TRBD2 matches at 8 bases. The last part of the DNA fits TRBJ2-7 better; the J call may be wrong. The length of the CDR3 is 15 residues. Germline V gene sequence: CDR1 SQVTM, CDR2 ANQGSEA.

In its sample, this clonotype was seen a few times. The chain carries TRBV5-1 and TRBJ2-1; D may match TRBD1 or TRBD2 (5 bases each). This CDR3 is 14 amino acids long. Germline assignment: CDR1 SGHRS and CDR2 YFSETQ. Trimming stripped 3 bases from V and 7 bases from J, with 14 bases between. The CDR3 region has the DNA TGCGCCAGCAGCTGGGGGTACCTTAGTAATGAGCAGTTCTTC. It codes for CASSWGYLSNEQFF.

This clonotype was observed at least ten times. The genes are TRBV7-8 and TRBJ2-4, with TRBD2 matching 7 bases. With V trimmed by 1 base and J by 8 bases, 5 bases remained unmatched. Germline assignment: CDR1 SGHVS and CDR2 FQNEAQ. The CDR3 is 14 residues long. This CDR3 is CASSLVGEGYIQYF. The CDR3 DNA is TGTGCCAGCAGCTTAGTGGGGGAGGGGTACATTCAGTACTTC. Together with reference TRBV7-8 and TRBJ2-4, the CDR3 gives the full variable domain: GAGVSQSPRYKVAKRGQDVALRCDPISGHVSLFWYQQALGQGPEFLTYFQNEAQLDKSGLPSDRFFAERPEGSVSTLKIQRTQQEDSAVYLCASSLVGEGYIQYFGAGTRLSVL.

This clonotype appeared a few times. This sequence joins TRBV7-9 and TRBJ2-3; 12 nucleotides agree with TRBD2. V dropped 6 bases and J dropped 6; count of bases not matched to a gene: 4. Germline V gene data show CDR1 as SEHNR and CDR2 as FQNEAQ (reference sequence). The CDR3 runs 14 residues. This CDR3 is CASRRLAGADTQYF. In DNA, the CDR3 is TGTGCCAGCAGGAGACTAGCGGGAGCGGATACGCAGTATTTT.

Details on this clonotype: One junction end does not reproduce the germline sequence, and a read error may be involved. The chain combines TRBV6-6 with TRBJ1-1; the D gene is possibly TRBD1 (6 bases). Germline lookup yields CDR1 MNHNY and CDR2 SVGAGI (reference sequence). This CDR3 is 15 amino acids long. The CDR3 reads CASTQSRGLNTEAFF. The CDR3 DNA reads as TGTGCCAGCACCCAGTCCAGGGGATTGAATACTGAAGCTTTCTTT.

This clonotype occurred a few times. The V gene is TRBV6-1, the J gene TRBJ2-7; D not certain. V dropped 10 bases and J dropped 0 bases, with 16 bases sitting between them. Germline V CDR1 and CDR2: MNHNS, SASEGT. The CDR3 spans 14 residues. The CDR3 loop reads CATSSVYPSYEQYF. Here the CDR3 DNA reads TGTGCCACCAGCAGCGTCTACCCCTCCTACGAGCAGTACTTC.

J is TRBJ2-2 and V is TRBV12-3 or TRBV12-4; TRBD2 matches at 11 bases. V lost 5 bases, J lost 7 bases, and 6 bases stayed unmatched. This CDR3 comprises 15 residues. CDR3 nucleotide sequence: TGTGCCAGCAGTGTACTAGCGGGGGTCGACGGGGAGCTGTTTTTT. Translation gives CASSVLAGVDGELFF.

This clonotype was counted ten times or more. V usage is TRBV7-2 and J usage is TRBJ2-7; tentatively, D is TRBD2 (5 bases). Germline V CDR1 and CDR2: SGHTA, FQGNSA. The V and J ends lost 5 bases and 6 bases respectively, with 14 bases between them. This CDR3 contains 13 residues. The CDR3 nucleotides are TGTGCCAGCAGCCCGGACTTTCGAAGCGAGCAGTACTTC. Translated, it gives CASSPDFRSEQYF.

A remark on this clonotype: A much larger clone differs from this one at a single base, so this may be a read error. This chain joins TRBV4-2 and TRBJ2-1, with D perhaps TRBD2 (6 bases). This CDR3 region has 13 residues. In germline, CDR1 is LGHNA, CDR2 YNFKEQ. The CDR3 sequence: CACSQDPREFLFF. In DNA form, the CDR3 reads TGTGCCTGCAGCCAAGATCCCCGGGAGTTCCTGTTCTTC.

In this sample, this clonotype turned up a few times. The chain uses TRBV20-1 and TRBJ1-4; possibly TRBD1 for D (6 bases). Trimming took off 6 bases at V and 7 bases at J, with 15 bases between the two ends. This CDR3 is 13 amino acids long. CDR1 and CDR2 (germline): DFQATT, SNEGSKA (reference sequence). The CDR3 protein is CSAVSGQGEKLFF. CDR3 nucleotide sequence: TGCAGTGCCGTTTCGGGACAAGGTGAAAAACTGTTTTTT.

V usage is TRBV20-1 and J usage is TRBJ1-2, with D perhaps matching TRBD1 (5 bases). CDR1 is DFQATT and CDR2 is SNEGSKA in the germline V gene (reference sequence). The CDR3 covers 12 residues. V was shortened by 0 bases and J by 5 bases, with 7 bases between the two germline ends. In DNA, the CDR3 is TGCAGTGCTAGAGATGACAGATATGGCTACACCTTC. It codes for CSARDDRYGYTF.

This clonotype has a handful of counts. V and J are TRBV6-5 and TRBJ2-3; D is possibly TRBD1 or TRBD2 (6 bases each). CDR1 MNHEY and CDR2 SVGAGI come from the germline V gene. V dropped 6 bases and J dropped 4 bases, with 17 bases sitting between them. The CDR3 consists of 15 residues. The CDR3 reads CASRRDTLGADTQYF. The CDR3 bases are TGTGCCAGCAGGCGGGACACCCTAGGCGCAGATACGCAGTATTTT.

On this clonotype itself: This could be a read error, since a much larger clone is one nucleotide away. The gene calls are TRBV5-1 and TRBJ2-2; 9 positions match TRBD2. The trim removed 0 bases at V and 4 bases at J, leaving 7 bases unmatched. Germline assignment: CDR1 SGHRS and CDR2 YFSETQ. The CDR3 runs 17 residues. The CDR3 loop is CASSLAVAGASTGELFF. The CDR3 coding sequence is TGCGCCAGCAGCTTGGCGGTAGCGGGAGCCAGCACCGGGGAGCTGTTTTTT.

The V and J genes are TRBV30 and TRBJ1-2, with D possibly matching TRBD1 (5 bases). This CDR3 has 13 amino acids. The ends were cut back, 2 bases at V and 7 bases at J, with 14 bases in the middle. Germline V lookup: CDR1 GTSNPN, CDR2 SVGIG (reference sequence). DNA for the CDR3: TGTGCCTGGAGTTCAACACAGGCGGCTGGCTACACCTTC. Its protein product is CAWSSTQAAGYTF.

This chain uses TRBV9 with TRBJ1-2, with D unclear. Germline V gene sequence: CDR1 SGDLS, CDR2 YYNGEE. This CDR3 has 14 amino acids. V shed 0 bases and J shed 4 bases, with 10 bases lying between them. In nucleotides, the CDR3 is TGTGCCAGCAGCGTAGTGGACGGAACCTATGGCTACACCTTC. Its protein is CASSVVDGTYGYTF.

The V and J genes are TRBV5-1 and TRBJ2-1; the match to TRBD2 covers 7 bases. The V and J ends lost 4 bases and 3 bases, in that order; junction bases with no gene match: 13. Germline-derived CDR1 and CDR2 are SGHRS and YFSETQ. This CDR3 is 17 amino acids long. The CDR3 here is CASSLGGGALFYNEQFF. The DNA for the CDR3 is TGCGCCAGCAGCCTTGGGGGAGGGGCCCTGTTCTACAATGAGCAGTTCTTC.

This chain links TRBV28 with TRBJ2-5, with 7 bases identical to TRBD1. The CDR3 extends over 12 amino acids. Germline CDR1 is MDHEN and CDR2 is SYDVKM. The junction had 5 bases not matched to a gene; V was cut back by 10 bases and J by 3 bases. DNA of the CDR3: TGTGCCACTCGGACAGGAGAAGAGACCCAGTACTTC. Translated: CATRTGEETQYF.

The gene calls are TRBV27 and TRBJ2-7; 8 positions agree with TRBD1. The CDR3 has 15 residues. CDR1 is MNHEY and CDR2 is SMNVEV in the germline V gene (reference sequence). J gave up 2 bases and V 5 bases, and 8 bases lay outside the gene matches. The CDR3 sequence: CASSTTGVSPYEQYF. Written as DNA, the CDR3 is TGTGCCAGCAGTACGACAGGGGTGAGTCCCTACGAGCAGTACTTC.

This clonotype was recorded many times. V is TRBV12-3 or TRBV12-4 and J is TRBJ1-5; D unclear. V lost 5 bases and J 7 bases, leaving 12 bases between the germline ends. This CDR3 is built from 13 residues. CDR3 DNA: TGTGCCAGCAGTGTCGACTTGGGACAGCCCCAGCATTTT. Translated, it gives CASSVDLGQPQHF.

This rearrangement joins TRBV20-1 to TRBJ1-2; D is perhaps TRBD1 (6 bases). CDR3 length: 13 amino acids. Germline assignment: CDR1 DFQATT and CDR2 SNEGSKA (reference sequence). V shed 1 base and J shed 11 bases, with 17 bases lying between them. CDR3 amino acids: CSARVLQGSGYTF. CDR3 DNA: TGCAGTGCTAGAGTATTACAGGGAAGTGGGTACACCTTC.

There are a few counts of this clonotype. The J gene is TRBJ2-1, the V gene TRBV7-6; the match to TRBD2 covers 9 bases. V lost 5 bases to trimming and J lost 9 bases; unmatched junction nucleotides: 11. The CDR3 spans 15 residues. CDR1 SGHVS and CDR2 FNYEAQ come from the germline V gene. The CDR3 coding sequence is TGTGCCAGCAGCCCCAGCGGGGGGCCCCCTACTGAGCAGTTCTTC. Residues: CASSPSGGPPTEQFF.

This chain joins TRBV15 and TRBJ1-1; TRBD1 is a possible D gene (6 bases). Germline V CDR1 and CDR2: LNHNV, YYDKDF (reference sequence). V lost 2 bases and J 0 bases, leaving 22 bases between the germline ends. The CDR3 covers 19 residues. The CDR3 here is CATSRFGGREESLNTEAFF. In DNA form, the CDR3 reads TGTGCCACCAGCAGATTTGGGGGCAGGGAAGAAAGTTTGAACACTGAAGCTTTCTTT.

This clonotype was detected only a few times. A read error may explain this, as a much larger clone is one base away. The gene calls are TRBV29-1 and TRBJ2-7; no firm D call. The ends were cut back, 5 bases at V and 3 bases at J, with 11 bases in the middle. The CDR3 covers 12 residues. Germline loops: CDR1 SQVTM, CDR2 ANQGSEA. The CDR3 reads CSVLILFYEQYF. In nucleotides, the CDR3 is TGCAGCGTTCTCATCCTCTTCTACGAGCAGTACTTC.

The genes are TRBV6-5 and TRBJ2-5, with D perhaps TRBD2 (5 bases). The J call could be wrong; TRBJ2-7 is a better fit for the DNA end. CDR1 and CDR2 from the germline V gene are MNHEY and SVGAGI. This CDR3 has 13 amino acids. The CDR3 bases are TGTGCCAGCACCCGGGATCGAGGGAACGAGCAGTACTTC. It translates to CASTRDRGNEQYF.

The V gene is TRBV7-9, the J gene TRBJ1-2; no reliable D call. CDR1 SEHNR and CDR2 FQNEAQ come from the germline V gene (reference sequence). The CDR3 consists of 13 residues. V was shortened by 5 bases and J by 8 bases, with 15 bases between the two germline ends. CDR3 sequence (DNA): TGTGCCAGCAGCCCCCAGGTCCTCGGGGGCTACACCTTC. Translating gives CASSPQVLGGYTF. Full variable domain (remainder filled in from reference TRBV7-9 and TRBJ1-2): DTGVSQNPRHKITKRGQNVTFRCDPISEHNRLYWYRQTLGQGPEFLTYFQNEAQLEKSRLLSDRFSAERPKGSFSTLEIQRTEQGDSAMYLCASSPQVLGGYTFGSGTRLTVV.